Below are 29 T cell receptor beta chains sequenced from a single sample in a study of CD8+CD57+ T cells in acquired aplastic anemia. Sequencing involved patients with CD8+CD57+ cell expansion previously shown by flow cytometry. TCR beta VDJ and CDR3 profiling used genomic DNA as template. In TCRdb, the reads were re-called with MiXCR into one record per CDR3 protein. The sample shows 270,000 or so distinct CDR3 sequences, roughly 82% of them seen only once. Sequencing input: sorted CD4+, CD8+, or CD8+CD57+ T cells (not recorded which) from PBMCs. The origin of the receptors is a human donor with aplastic anemia.

V and J are TRBV2 and TRBJ1-1; D is unresolved. V lost 7 bases and J 1 base, leaving 10 bases between the germline ends. Germline CDR1 SNHLY, CDR2 FYNNEI. This CDR3 has 13 amino acids. CDR3 protein: CASTLAENTEAFF. CDR3 coding DNA: TGTGCCAGCACCTTGGCAGAGAACACTGAAGCTTTCTTT.

The rearrangement links TRBV9 to TRBJ2-1; TRBD2 is a possible D gene (6 bases). The CDR3 spans 15 residues. CDR1 SGDLS and CDR2 YYNGEE come from the germline V gene. V was pared by 0 bases and J by 5 bases, with 12 bases between. In DNA, the CDR3 is TGTGCCAGCAGCGTAGGGGGTAGCGGCAACAATGAGCAGTTCTTC. This translates into CASSVGGSGNNEQFF.

Regarding this clonotype: One end of the junction does not line up with germline, which may come from a read error. V and J are TRBV7-8 and TRBJ2-3; TRBD1 is a possible D gene (5 bases). The CDR3 is 14 amino acids. Germline V gene data show CDR1 as SGHVS and CDR2 as FQNEAQ. The CDR3 DNA reads TGTGCCAGCAGCTTTGCTCCAGACCCGACAGCCCTTTCTTTT. It yields the protein CASSFAPDPTALSF.

This clonotype was seen more than once but under ten times. The V gene is TRBV7-6, the J gene TRBJ2-1; 8 bases are shared with TRBD1. Germline CDR1 SGHVS, CDR2 FNYEAQ. CDR3 length: 16 amino acids. V lost 6 bases, J lost 13 bases, and 20 bases stayed unmatched. The CDR3 DNA is TGTGCCAGCAGTTCAGACAGGGGCAATTCACCCCTCCACCAGTTCTTC. It yields the protein CASSSDRGNSPLHQFF.

The rearrangement joins TRBV7-3 to TRBJ2-7; D gene uncertain. Germline-derived CDR1 and CDR2 are SGHTA and FQGTGA. V was shortened by 3 bases and J by 13 bases, with 25 bases between the two germline ends. The CDR3 totals 15 residues. CDR3 in amino acids: CASSFHPDRTALSYV. Written as DNA, the CDR3 is TGTGCCAGCAGCTTTCATCCAGACCGTACAGCCCTTTCCTACGTC.

The CDR3 DNA follows: TGTGCCAGCAGCGTGCGGAGGGGCGGGGTCGTATATGGCTACACCTTC. This encodes CASSVRRGGVVYGYTF. The V and J genes are TRBV9 and TRBJ1-2; the D gene is possibly TRBD1 (5 bases). The CDR3 runs 16 residues. In germline, CDR1 is SGDLS, CDR2 YYNGEE. Trimming left V 2 bases short and J 5 bases short, with 19 bases between.

J is TRBJ1-2 and V is TRBV9; D gene ambiguous. The V gene lost 3 bases and the J gene lost 8 bases, with 23 bases spanning the gap. This CDR3 region has 16 residues. CDR1 and CDR2 from the germline V gene are SGDLS and YYNGEE. The CDR3, as DNA: TGTGCCAGCAGCGCAGGAAAAAATGAGCAGTCCTTCGGCTACACCTTC. It specifies CASSAGKNEQSFGYTF.

This clonotype was seen only a few times. The rearrangement links TRBV7-2 to TRBJ2-3, with D perhaps TRBD1 or TRBD2 (5 bases each). V was shortened by 0 bases and J by 9 bases, with 13 bases between the two germline ends. The CDR3 is 14 residues long. Germline V gene sequence: CDR1 SGHTA, CDR2 FQGNSA. The CDR3 nucleotides read TGTGCCAGCAGCTTAGCGAGGGGTCGCGCCACGCAGTATTTT. Its protein is CASSLARGRATQYF.

The gene calls are TRBV2 and TRBJ1-1, with D hard to call. The CDR3 loop spans 14 amino acids. The V end lost 7 bases, the J end lost 0 bases, and 12 bases lay between the germline ends. CDR1 is SNHLY, CDR2 FYNNEI, per germline. CDR3 amino acids: CASMFKAMNTEAFF. The CDR3 bases are TGTGCCAGCATGTTTAAGGCTATGAACACTGAAGCTTTCTTT.

This clonotype was seen just once. This rearrangement joins TRBV7-9 to TRBJ2-5, with D perhaps matching TRBD1 or TRBD2 (5 bases each). Germline assignment: CDR1 SEHNR and CDR2 FQNEAQ (reference sequence). The germline V and J ends were trimmed by 3 bases and 4 bases, with 12 bases remaining between them. The CDR3 is 14 residues long. CDR3 sequence reads: CASSLFRGRETQYF. The CDR3 DNA reads TGTGCCAGCAGCTTGTTTCGGGGCCGAGAGACCCAGTACTTC.

Comments on this clonotype: The CDR3 end shows no conserved phenylalanine or tryptophan, and so a read error is likely. The DNA is omitted, as the CDR3 cannot be located on it reliably, and the CDR3 follows TCRdb's listing. The chain employs TRBV7-8 and TRBJ2-3; no DNA check was done on the table's D call, TRBD1. The germline CDR1 and CDR2 sequences are SGHVS and FQNEAQ. The CDR3 numbers 13 amino acids, ends counted. CDR3 loop: CASSFGGAHDTQY.

This clonotype was picked up one time. The chain joins TRBV4-3 to TRBJ1-1; TRBD1 is a possible D gene (5 bases). Germline CDR1 is LGHNA and CDR2 is YSLEER. The V end lost 1 base, the J end lost 5 bases, and 8 bases lay between the germline ends. CDR3 length: 13 amino acids. DNA for the CDR3: TGCGCCAGCAGCCAAGTGGGGGGGACTGAAGCTTTCTTT. It specifies CASSQVGGTEAFF.

The sample holds one count of this clonotype. The V gene is TRBV7-9, the J gene TRBJ2-1; 12 bases line up with TRBD2. This CDR3 contains 17 residues. Germline assignment: CDR1 SEHNR and CDR2 FQNEAQ (reference sequence). The J segment lost 6 bases and the V segment lost 5 bases, leaving 11 bases of the junction unmatched. CDR3 nucleotide sequence: TGTGCCAGCAGCCCAGGGGCTAGCGGGAGGGTGGGCAATGAGCAGTTCTTC. Protein product: CASSPGASGRVGNEQFF.

V and J are TRBV10-3 and TRBJ1-2, with 12 bases matching TRBD1. Germline V gene data show CDR1 as ENHRY and CDR2 as SYGVKD. Trimming removed 8 bases from V and 11 bases from J; junction bases left unmatched: 3. The CDR3 length is 11 residues. CDR3 residues: CAIGDRGLYTF. CDR3 nucleotides: TGTGCCATCGGGGACAGGGGGCTGTACACCTTC.

In regard to this clonotype: The germline gene is not matched at one end of the junction; a read error may be the cause. The chain combines TRBV7-6 with TRBJ1-1; D remains unclear. In germline, CDR1 is SGHVS, CDR2 FNYEAQ. The CDR3 runs to 14 residues. CDR3 DNA: TGTGCCAGCAGCGACTCTACCGGGAGTGCTGAAGCCTTTTTT. Encoded protein: CASSDSTGSAEAFF.

On this clonotype itself: Because the CDR3's place on the DNA is in doubt, the DNA is left out and the CDR3 is given as listed by TCRdb. The chain combines TRBV7-2 with TRBJ2-7; TRBD1 is the table's D call and was not checked against the DNA. Germline V gives CDR1 SGHTA, CDR2 FQGNSA. The CDR3 is 14 residues long, counting both termini. CDR3 sequence reads: CASSFAGGNDEQYF.

This rearrangement joins TRBV25-1 to TRBJ2-7, with D maybe TRBD1 (6 bases). V was clipped by 6 bases and J by 6 bases, with 21 bases between them. The CDR3 covers 15 residues. Germline CDR1 reads MGHDK; CDR2 reads SYGVNS. This CDR3 is CASRTRQANLAEQYV. The CDR3 DNA reads TGTGCCAGCAGAACTAGACAGGCGAACCTGGCCGAGCAGTACGTC.

The chain joins TRBV11-2 to TRBJ2-1; the D gene is possibly TRBD2 (7 bases). The CDR3 totals 16 residues. The V and J ends lost 4 bases and 8 bases respectively, with 21 bases between them. Germline V gives CDR1 SGHAT, CDR2 FQNNGV. As DNA, the CDR3 is TGTGCCAGCAGCTCGGGAAGGGGGGGGGGGAGCGATGAGCAGTTCTTC. Protein product: CASSSGRGGGSDEQFF.

For this clonotype: Because the CDR3 is missing its conserved closing phenylalanine or tryptophan, this is likely a read error. The DNA is left out, because the CDR3 cannot be placed on it with certainty; the CDR3 is given as TCRdb lists it. V gene TRBV9 combines with J gene TRBJ2-1; the table gives TRBD1 as D, unverified against the DNA. The CDR3 spans 13 amino acids, including both terminal residues. The germline V gene encodes CDR1 SGDLS and CDR2 YYNGEE. The CDR3 region is CASSAGVTGGQTL.

The chain carries TRBV7-8 and TRBJ1-2, with D perhaps matching TRBD1 (6 bases). This CDR3 comprises 16 residues. V lost 1 base, J lost 9 bases, and 21 bases lay in between. Looked up from germline, CDR1 is SGHVS and CDR2 is FQNEAQ. CDR3 in amino acids: CASSLEGGPDTHCYTF. In DNA, the CDR3 is TGTGCCAGCAGCTTAGAGGGGGGTCCCGATACGCATTGCTACACCTTC. Full variable domain (missing parts from reference TRBV7-8 and TRBJ1-2): GAGVSQSPRYKVAKRGQDVALRCDPISGHVSLFWYQQALGQGPEFLTYFQNEAQLDKSGLPSDRFFAERPEGSVSTLKIQRTQQEDSAVYLCASSLEGGPDTHCYTFGSGTRLTVV.

This chain joins TRBV11-3 and TRBJ2-7; D call uncertain. The germline CDR1 and CDR2 sequences are SGHNT and YENEEA. This CDR3 comprises 14 residues. Trimming removed 2 bases at V and 6 bases at J, with 14 bases between. CDR3: CASSLNLRGREQYF. As DNA, the CDR3 is TGTGCCAGCAGCTTAAACCTGAGAGGTCGCGAGCAGTACTTC.

The V gene is TRBV7-9, the J gene TRBJ2-5; D unclear. Germline-derived CDR1 and CDR2 are SEHNR and FQNEAQ (reference sequence). This CDR3 is 13 amino acids long. Trimming took 1 base from V and 0 from J, leaving 3 bases between them. This CDR3 is CASSLVYQETQYF. CDR3 DNA: TGTGCCAGCAGCTTAGTTTACCAAGAGACCCAGTACTTC.

This clonotype was seen a single time. An end of the junction differs from the germline gene, which may be a read error. V is TRBV7-9 and J is TRBJ2-1; D may be TRBD1 (6 bases). The germline V gene has CDR1 SEHNR and CDR2 FQNEAQ (reference sequence). The CDR3 length is 16 residues. The CDR3 sequence: CVSSSQGSEQCFGQFF. CDR3 bases: TGTGTCAGCAGCTCACAGGGTAGTGAGCAGTGCTTCGGGCAGTTCTTC.

This clonotype was recorded once. The chain has TRBV13 and TRBJ2-7; 9 bases line up with TRBD1. The CDR3 spans 14 residues. The germline gives CDR1 PRHDT, CDR2 FYEKMQ (reference sequence). The CDR3 reads CASSHRDRVDEQYV. CDR3 nucleotide sequence: TGCGCCAGCAGCCACCGGGACAGGGTCGACGAGCAGTACGTC.

Note on this clonotype: This likely comes from a read error, as the CDR3 has no conserved phenylalanine or tryptophan at its end. Because the CDR3's place on the DNA is in doubt, the DNA is left out and the CDR3 is given as listed by TCRdb. This chain joins TRBV7-9 and TRBJ2-5; the table's D call of TRBD2 was not tested on the DNA. Germline V CDR1 and CDR2: SEHNR, FQNEAQ (reference sequence). The CDR3 adds up to 13 amino acids, both ends counted. The CDR3 reads CASSFERSGGSYE.

A remark on this clonotype: At one boundary the junction diverges from the germline segment, which might be a read error. This chain uses TRBV2 with TRBJ1-2; no clear D gene. The germline CDR1 and CDR2 sequences are SNHLY and FYNNEI. The CDR3 contains 13 residues. CDR3 in DNA: TGTGCCAGCAGTGATGGGCTGACACATGAGCAGTCCTTC. Its protein product is CASSDGLTHEQSF.

J is TRBJ2-3 and V is TRBV15, with unresolved D. The V end lost 5 bases, the J end lost 5 bases, and 14 bases lay between the germline ends. CDR3 length: 14 amino acids. The V gene's germline CDR1 is LNHNV and CDR2 YYDKDF (reference sequence). CDR3 sequence: CATSLGREQDTQYF. Here the CDR3 DNA reads TGTGCCACCAGCTTAGGCAGAGAGCAAGATACGCAGTATTTT.

Worth noting for this clonotype: A junction end diverges from the germline sequence, so it may reflect a read error. CDR3 region: CASSNGQGSQATHF. The CDR3 DNA reads TGTGCCAGCAGCAATGGACAGGGGTCTCAAGCGACGCATTTT. The chain has TRBV7-2 and TRBJ2-3; TRBD1 matches at 9 bases. The germline V gene encodes CDR1 SGHTA and CDR2 FQGNSA. The CDR3 sequence is 14 residues long.

As to this clonotype: Its ends do not fully match the called genes, so a read error is possible. The J gene is TRBJ2-5, the V gene TRBV11-3; a weak D match, TRBD1 (5 bases). The germline gives CDR1 SGHNT, CDR2 YENEEA. The CDR3 sequence is 14 residues long. DNA for the CDR3: TGTGCCACCAGCAGGGATTCCAGCGAAGAGACCCAGTACTTC. Protein sequence: CATSRDSSEETQYF.